The T cell receptor (beta chain) described here comes from a study of blood T cell repertoires in COVID-19. The CDR3 is 15 amino acids. The germline CDR1 and CDR2 sequences are MDHEN and SYDVKM. V was cut by 6 bases and J by 3 bases, with 17 bases left in between. The protocol was immunoSEQ multiplex PCR, while the TCRdb copy is restricted to in-frame clones and leaves out a portion. The sample has about 260,000 clones; approximately 90% are singletons. This receptor was taken from a woman in her forties with acute or convalescent COVID-19. Sample: peripheral blood. The chain joins TRBV28 to TRBJ1-2, with a weak D call TRBD1 (6 bases). The DNA for the CDR3 is TGTGCCAGCAGACCTAGGGCAGGGGAACACTATGGCTACACCTTC. Residues: CASRPRAGEHYGYTF.